This T cell receptor beta chain was profiled in a study of OX40 agonist ivuxolimab in advanced cancers. Sequencing used immunoSEQ multiplex PCR; TCRdb keeps in-frame clones, though not all of them. The table lists 9,000 to 15,000 clones, approximately 90% of them singletons. The CDR3 consists of 16 residues. Germline CDR1 MNHEY, CDR2 SMNVEV (reference sequence). Trimming cost V 4 bases and J 3 bases; bases outside gene matches: 10. The source was CD4+ or CD8+ T cells sorted from blood, collected in a trial of the OX40 agonist ivuxolimab. The sequence was obtained from an adult with an advanced solid tumor such as melanoma, head and neck, liver or kidney cancer. This rearrangement joins TRBV27 to TRBJ2-7; 9 nucleotides line up with TRBD2. The CDR3 DNA reads TGTGCCAGCAGTTCCATTAAGGCGGGAGGGTACTACGAGCAGTACTTC. Translated, it gives CASSSIKAGGYYEQYF.